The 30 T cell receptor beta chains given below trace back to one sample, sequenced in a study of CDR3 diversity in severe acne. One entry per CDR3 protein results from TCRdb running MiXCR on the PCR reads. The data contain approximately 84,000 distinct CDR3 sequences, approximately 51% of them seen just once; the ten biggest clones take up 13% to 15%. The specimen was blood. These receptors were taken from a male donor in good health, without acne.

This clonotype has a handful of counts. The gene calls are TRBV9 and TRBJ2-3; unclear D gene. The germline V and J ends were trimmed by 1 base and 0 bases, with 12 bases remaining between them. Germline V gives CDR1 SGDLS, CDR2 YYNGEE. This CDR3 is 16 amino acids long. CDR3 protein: CASSVPPQTSTDTQYF. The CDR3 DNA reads TGTGCCAGCAGCGTACCCCCGCAAACTAGCACAGATACGCAGTATTTT.

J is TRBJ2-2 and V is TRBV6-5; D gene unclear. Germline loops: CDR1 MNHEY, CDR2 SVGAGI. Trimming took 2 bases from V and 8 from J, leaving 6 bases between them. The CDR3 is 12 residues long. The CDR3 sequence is CASSYETGELFF. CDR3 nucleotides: TGTGCCAGCAGTTACGAGACAGGGGAGCTGTTTTTT.

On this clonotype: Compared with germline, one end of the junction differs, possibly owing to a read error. The CDR3 here is CASFWTRLEALF. The CDR3 DNA reads TGTGCCAGCTTTTGGACGAGGCTTGAAGCTCTCTTT. This sequence joins TRBV6-1 and TRBJ1-1; D is uncertain. Germline CDR1 reads MNHNS; CDR2 reads SASEGT. The CDR3 has 12 amino acids.

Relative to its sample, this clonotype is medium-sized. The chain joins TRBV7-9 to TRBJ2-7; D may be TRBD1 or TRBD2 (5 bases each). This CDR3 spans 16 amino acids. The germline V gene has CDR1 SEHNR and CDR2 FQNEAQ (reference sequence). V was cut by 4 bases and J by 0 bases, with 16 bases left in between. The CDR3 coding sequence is TGTGCCAGCAGCTCACCCCGGGACCCGCGCTCCTACGAGCAGTACTTC. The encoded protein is CASSSPRDPRSYEQYF.

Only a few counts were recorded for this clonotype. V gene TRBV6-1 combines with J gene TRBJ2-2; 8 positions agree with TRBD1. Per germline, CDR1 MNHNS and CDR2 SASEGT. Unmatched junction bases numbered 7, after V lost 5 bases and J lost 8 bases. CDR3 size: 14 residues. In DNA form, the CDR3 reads TGTGCCAGCAGTCCCGGGACAGGCAGAGGGGAGCTGTTTTTT. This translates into CASSPGTGRGELFF.

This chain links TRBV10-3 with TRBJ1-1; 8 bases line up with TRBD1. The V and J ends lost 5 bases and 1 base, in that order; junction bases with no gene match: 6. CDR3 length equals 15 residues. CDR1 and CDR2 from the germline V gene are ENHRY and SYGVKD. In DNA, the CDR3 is TGTGCCATCAGTCTACAGGGGGGAAGGAACACTGAAGCTTTCTTT. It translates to CAISLQGGRNTEAFF.

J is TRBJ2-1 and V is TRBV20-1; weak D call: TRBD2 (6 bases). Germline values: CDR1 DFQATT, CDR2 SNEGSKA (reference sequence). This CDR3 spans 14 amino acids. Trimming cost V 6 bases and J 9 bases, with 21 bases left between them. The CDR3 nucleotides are TGCAGTGCAACCCCTAGCAGGGACTTAGGTGAGCAGTTCTTC. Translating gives CSATPSRDLGEQFF.

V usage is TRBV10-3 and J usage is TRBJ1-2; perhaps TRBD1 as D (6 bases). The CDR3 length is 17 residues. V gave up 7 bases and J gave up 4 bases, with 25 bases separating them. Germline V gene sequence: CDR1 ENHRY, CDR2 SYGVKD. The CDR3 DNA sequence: TGTGCCATCAATGCACGAGGGGGGACAAATCCTTTCTATGGCTACACCTTC. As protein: CAINARGGTNPFYGYTF.

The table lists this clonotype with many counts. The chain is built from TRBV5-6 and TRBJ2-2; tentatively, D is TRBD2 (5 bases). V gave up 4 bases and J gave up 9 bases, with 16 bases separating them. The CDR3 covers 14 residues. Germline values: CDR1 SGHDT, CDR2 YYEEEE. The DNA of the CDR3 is TGTGCCAGCAGCAACCGCTGGGGAGATTGGGAGCTGTTTTTT. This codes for CASSNRWGDWELFF.

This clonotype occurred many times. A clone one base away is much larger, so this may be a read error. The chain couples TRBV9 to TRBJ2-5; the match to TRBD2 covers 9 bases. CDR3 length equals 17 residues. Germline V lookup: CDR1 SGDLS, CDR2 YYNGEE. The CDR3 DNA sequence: TGTGTCAGCGCTCGCGGTAGCGGGAGTTTGGCCCAAGAGACCCAGTACTTC. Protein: CVSARGSGSLAQETQYF.

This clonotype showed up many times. CDR3 sequence (DNA): TGCAGCGTTGAGGGGGGGGATGAGCAGTTCTTC. Translated: CSVEGGDEQFF. The chain employs TRBV29-1 and TRBJ2-1; TRBD2 aligns across 7 bases. V trimming: 3 bases; J trimming: 8 bases; junction bases outside the gene matches: 1. The CDR3 is made up of 11 amino acids. Germline CDR1 SQVTM, CDR2 ANQGSEA.

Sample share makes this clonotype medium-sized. CDR3: CASSLRSGRTHEQYF. In DNA, the CDR3 is TGTGCCAGCAGCTTAAGGAGCGGGAGAACCCACGAGCAGTACTTC. The genes are TRBV7-9 and TRBJ2-7, with TRBD2 matching over 8 bases. V lost 2 bases, J lost 5 bases, and 8 bases stayed unmatched. The CDR3 consists of 15 residues. CDR1 and CDR2 from the germline V gene are SEHNR and FQNEAQ (reference sequence). Drawing the rest from reference TRBV7-9 and TRBJ2-7, the complete variable domain is DTGVSQNPRHKITKRGQNVTFRCDPISEHNRLYWYRQTLGQGPEFLTYFQNEAQLEKSRLLSDRFSAERPKGSFSTLEIQRTEQGDSAMYLCASSLRSGRTHEQYFGPGTRLTVT.

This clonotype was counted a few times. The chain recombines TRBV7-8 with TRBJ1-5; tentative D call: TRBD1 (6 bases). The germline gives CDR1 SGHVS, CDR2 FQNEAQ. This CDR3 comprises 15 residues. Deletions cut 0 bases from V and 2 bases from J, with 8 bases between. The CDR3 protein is CASSLAGGGNQPQHF. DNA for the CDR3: TGTGCCAGCAGCTTAGCAGGGGGTGGCAATCAGCCCCAGCATTTT.

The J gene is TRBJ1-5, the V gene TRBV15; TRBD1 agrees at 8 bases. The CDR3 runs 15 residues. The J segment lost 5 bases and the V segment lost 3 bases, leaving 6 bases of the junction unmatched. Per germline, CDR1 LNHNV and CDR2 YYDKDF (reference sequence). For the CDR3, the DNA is TGTGCCACCAGCAGGGGGACAGGACTTGATCAGCCCCAGCATTTT. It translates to CATSRGTGLDQPQHF.

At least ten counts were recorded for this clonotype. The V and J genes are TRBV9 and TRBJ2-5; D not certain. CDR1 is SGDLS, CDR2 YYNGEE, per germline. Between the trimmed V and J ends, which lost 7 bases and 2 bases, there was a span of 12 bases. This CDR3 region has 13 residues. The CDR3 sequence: CASAPVRQETQYF. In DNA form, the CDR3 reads TGTGCCAGCGCCCCCGTCCGTCAAGAGACCCAGTACTTC.

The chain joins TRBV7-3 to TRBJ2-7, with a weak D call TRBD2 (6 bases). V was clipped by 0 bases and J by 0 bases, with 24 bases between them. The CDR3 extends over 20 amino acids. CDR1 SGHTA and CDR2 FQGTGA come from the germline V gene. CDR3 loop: CASSLTGGWGVQTTSYEQYF. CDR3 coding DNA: TGTGCCAGCAGCTTAACTGGAGGCTGGGGGGTACAGACAACCTCCTACGAGCAGTACTTC.

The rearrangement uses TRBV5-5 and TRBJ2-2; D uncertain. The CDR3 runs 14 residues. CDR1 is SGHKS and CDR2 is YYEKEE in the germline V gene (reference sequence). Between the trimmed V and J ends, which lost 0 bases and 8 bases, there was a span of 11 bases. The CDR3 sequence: CASSLAGRGGELFF. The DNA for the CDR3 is TGTGCCAGCAGCTTGGCCGGCAGAGGAGGGGAGCTGTTTTTT.

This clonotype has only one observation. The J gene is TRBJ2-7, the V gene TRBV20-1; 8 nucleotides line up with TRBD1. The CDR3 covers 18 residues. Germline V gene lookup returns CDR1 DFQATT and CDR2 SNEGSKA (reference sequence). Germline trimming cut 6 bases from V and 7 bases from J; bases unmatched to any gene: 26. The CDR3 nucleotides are TGCAGTGCCAGCAGGGAGGACAGGGCGAACCTTTTACGGGGGGAGCAGTACTTC. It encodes CSASREDRANLLRGEQYF.

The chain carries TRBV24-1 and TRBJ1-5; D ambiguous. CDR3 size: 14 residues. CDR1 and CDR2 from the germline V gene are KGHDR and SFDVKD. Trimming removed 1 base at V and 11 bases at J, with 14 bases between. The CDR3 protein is CATSDFRSQETQHF. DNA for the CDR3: TGTGCCACCAGTGATTTTAGGAGCCAAGAGACCCAGCATTTT.

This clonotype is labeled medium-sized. The CDR3 loop is CASRLDRVWNNEQFF. The CDR3 bases are TGTGCCAGCCGACTCGACAGGGTATGGAACAATGAGCAGTTCTTC. The chain has TRBV7-9 and TRBJ2-1; 7 bases map to TRBD1. CDR3 length: 15 residues. CDR1 and CDR2 from the germline V gene are SEHNR and FQNEAQ (reference sequence). V shed 8 bases, J shed 5 bases, and the junction held 12 bases outside the gene matches. Filled out from reference TRBV7-9 and TRBJ2-1, the complete variable domain reads DTGVSQNPRHKITKRGQNVTFRCDPISEHNRLYWYRQTLGQGPEFLTYFQNEAQLEKSRLLSDRFSAERPKGSFSTLEIQRTEQGDSAMYLCASRLDRVWNNEQFFGPGTRLTVL.

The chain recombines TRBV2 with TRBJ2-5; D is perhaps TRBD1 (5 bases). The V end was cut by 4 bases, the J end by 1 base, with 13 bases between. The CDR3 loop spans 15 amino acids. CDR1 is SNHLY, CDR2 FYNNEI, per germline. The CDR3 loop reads CASSAQRRGQETQYF. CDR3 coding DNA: TGTGCCAGCAGTGCGCAGCGAAGGGGCCAAGAGACCCAGTACTTC.

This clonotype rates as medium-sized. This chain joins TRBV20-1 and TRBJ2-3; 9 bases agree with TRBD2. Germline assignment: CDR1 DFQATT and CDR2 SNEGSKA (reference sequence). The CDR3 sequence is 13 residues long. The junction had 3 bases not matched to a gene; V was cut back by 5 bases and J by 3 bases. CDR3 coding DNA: TGCAGTGCTCACCTAGCGGGAACAGATACGCAGTATTTT. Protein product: CSAHLAGTDTQYF.

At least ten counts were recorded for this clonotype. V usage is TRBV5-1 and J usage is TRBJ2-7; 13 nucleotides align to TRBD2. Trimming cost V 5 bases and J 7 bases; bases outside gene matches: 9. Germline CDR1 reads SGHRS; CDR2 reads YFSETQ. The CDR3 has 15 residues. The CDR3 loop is CASRILAGGPDEQYF. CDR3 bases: TGCGCCAGCAGAATACTAGCGGGAGGGCCGGATGAGCAGTACTTC.

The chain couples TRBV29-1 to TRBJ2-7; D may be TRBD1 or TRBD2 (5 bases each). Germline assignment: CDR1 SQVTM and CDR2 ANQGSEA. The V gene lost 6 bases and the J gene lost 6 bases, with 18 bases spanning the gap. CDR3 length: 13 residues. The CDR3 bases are TGCAGCGTAGGGACGGCCTTTATGGGCGAGCAGTACTTC. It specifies CSVGTAFMGEQYF.

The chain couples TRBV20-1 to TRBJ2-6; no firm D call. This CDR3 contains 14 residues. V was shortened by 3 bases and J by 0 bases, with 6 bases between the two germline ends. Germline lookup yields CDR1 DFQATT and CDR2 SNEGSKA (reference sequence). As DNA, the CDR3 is TGCAGTGCTAGGGGCAGCTCTGGGGCCAACGTCCTGACTTTC. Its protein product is CSARGSSGANVLTF.

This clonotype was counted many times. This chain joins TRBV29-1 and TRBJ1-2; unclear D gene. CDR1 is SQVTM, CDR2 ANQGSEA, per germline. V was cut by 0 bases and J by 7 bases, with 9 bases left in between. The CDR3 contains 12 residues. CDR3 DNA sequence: TGCAGCGTTGAAGAAGGGTTCCGTGGCTACACCTTC. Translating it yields CSVEEGFRGYTF.

The CDR3 sequence is CASSEPLYSNQPQYF. In nucleotides, the CDR3 is TGTGCCAGCAGTGAACCCCTATATAGCAATCAGCCCCAGTACTTC. V and J are TRBV2 and TRBJ2-5; D is unclear. Germline CDR1 is SNHLY and CDR2 is FYNNEI. Trimming removed 2 bases from V and 9 bases from J, with 19 bases in between. The CDR3 runs to 15 residues.

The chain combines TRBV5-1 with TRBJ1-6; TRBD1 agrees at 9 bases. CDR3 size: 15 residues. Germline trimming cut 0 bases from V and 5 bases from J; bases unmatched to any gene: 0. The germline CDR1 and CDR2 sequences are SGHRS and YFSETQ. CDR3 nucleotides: TGCGCCAGCAGCTTGGGGGACAGGGATAATTCACCCCTCCACTTT. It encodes CASSLGDRDNSPLHF.

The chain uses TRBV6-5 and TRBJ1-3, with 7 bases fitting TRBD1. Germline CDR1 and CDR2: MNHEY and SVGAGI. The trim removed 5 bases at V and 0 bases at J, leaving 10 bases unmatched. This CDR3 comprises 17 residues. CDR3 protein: CASSPPGGASSGNTIYF. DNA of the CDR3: TGTGCCAGCAGTCCCCCAGGGGGAGCCAGCTCTGGAAACACCATATATTTT.

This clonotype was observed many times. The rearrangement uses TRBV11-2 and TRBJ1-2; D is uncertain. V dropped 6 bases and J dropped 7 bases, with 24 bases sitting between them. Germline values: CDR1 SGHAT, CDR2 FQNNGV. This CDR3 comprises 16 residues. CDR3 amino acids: CASRNSKTPGGSGYTF. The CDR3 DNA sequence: TGTGCCAGCAGAAACTCCAAGACACCGGGCGGTTCTGGCTACACCTTC. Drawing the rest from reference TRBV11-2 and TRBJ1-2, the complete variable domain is EAGVAQSPRYKIIEKRQSVAFWCNPISGHATLYWYQQILGQGPKLLIQFQNNGVVDDSQLPKDRFSAERLKGVDSTLKIQPAKLEDSAVYLCASRNSKTPGGSGYTFGSGTRLTVV.